One sample yielded the 11 T cell receptor beta chains listed below, sequenced in a study of blood T cell repertoires in COVID-19. Libraries were prepared by immunoSEQ multiplex PCR; TCRdb keeps only in-frame clonotypes and omits some of them. The sample records hundreds of thousands of clones, 90% being singletons. Material: PBMCs or T cells enriched from blood (not recorded which). The receptors were sampled from a man in his sixties who had recovered from COVID-19.

The V call is TRBV7-9, the J call TRBJ1-3, with D maybe TRBD1 (6 bases). The CDR3 loop spans 15 amino acids. Germline values: CDR1 SEHNR, CDR2 FQNEAQ (reference sequence). V lost 6 bases and J lost 3, with 15 bases in between. The CDR3 is CASSHSRTVGNTIYF. CDR3 DNA: TGTGCCAGCAGTCATTCCCGGACAGTTGGAAACACCATATATTTT. The full variable domain, with the rest looked up from reference TRBV7-9 and TRBJ1-3, is DTGVSQNPRHKITKRGQNVTFRCDPISEHNRLYWYRQTLGQGPEFLTYFQNEAQLEKSRLLSDRFSAERPKGSFSTLEIQRTEQGDSAMYLCASSHSRTVGNTIYFGEGSWLTVV.

The V and J genes are TRBV24-1 and TRBJ2-3; D is ambiguous. This CDR3 is built from 13 residues. Per the germline V gene, CDR1 is KGHDR and CDR2 is SFDVKD. V was pared by 7 bases and J by 2 bases, with 9 bases between. This CDR3 reads CATSGSFTDTQYF. CDR3 DNA sequence: TGTGCCACCAGCGGTTCCTTCACAGATACGCAGTATTTT.

A single count supports this clone. This chain joins TRBV7-9 and TRBJ2-3; 7 bases fit TRBD1. The CDR3 runs to 14 residues. The J segment lost 3 bases and the V segment lost 5 bases, leaving 5 bases of the junction unmatched. Germline V gives CDR1 SEHNR, CDR2 FQNEAQ (reference sequence). CDR3 protein: CASSTPGQTDTQYF. For the CDR3, the DNA is TGTGCCAGCAGCACGCCGGGACAGACAGATACGCAGTATTTT.

The J gene is TRBJ1-3, the V gene TRBV19; D not resolved. CDR3 length equals 13 residues. The V and J ends lost 9 bases and 0 bases respectively, with 9 bases between them. Germline loops: CDR1 LNHDA, CDR2 SQIVND (reference sequence). The CDR3 loop reads CASTVPSGNTIYF. The CDR3 DNA sequence: TGTGCCAGCACGGTCCCCTCTGGAAACACCATATATTTT.

The gene calls are TRBV19 and TRBJ1-6; D is undetermined. Between the trimmed V and J ends, which lost 5 bases and 5 bases, there was a span of 13 bases. CDR3 length: 15 residues. CDR1 and CDR2 from the germline V gene are LNHDA and SQIVND (reference sequence). The CDR3 DNA reads TGTGCCAGTAGTCCTAGGTTAGGAGATAATTCACCCCTCCACTTT. It yields the protein CASSPRLGDNSPLHF.

This rearrangement joins TRBV5-1 to TRBJ2-2; 8 bases agree with TRBD1. The germline gives CDR1 SGHRS, CDR2 YFSETQ. This CDR3 has 14 amino acids. V was pared by 5 bases and J by 1 base, with 1 base of the junction left unmatched. The CDR3 DNA sequence: TGCGCCAGCAGACAGGGGGGGAACACCGGGGAGCTGTTTTTT. Translation: CASRQGGNTGELFF.

V gene TRBV14 combines with J gene TRBJ1-5, with a tentative D call TRBD1 (5 bases). The CDR3 covers 13 residues. V was trimmed by 3 bases and J by 6 bases, leaving 9 bases between them. The V gene's germline CDR1 is SGHDN and CDR2 FVKESK. DNA for the CDR3: TGTGCCAGCAGCCAGGGGGGGAGTCAGCCCCAGCATTTT. Protein sequence: CASSQGGSQPQHF.

The sample holds a few counts of this clone. The chain uses TRBV6-5 and TRBJ1-6, with D hard to call. V lost 0 bases, J lost 7 bases, and 13 bases lay in between. Per germline, CDR1 MNHEY and CDR2 SVGAGI. The CDR3 extends over 16 amino acids. CDR3 protein: CASSYSVTTTNSPLHF. The CDR3 nucleotides read TGTGCCAGCAGTTACTCGGTTACAACCACCAATTCACCCCTCCACTTT.

J is TRBJ1-1 and V is TRBV9; no firm D call. CDR1 SGDLS and CDR2 YYNGEE come from the germline V gene. Trimming removed 0 bases at V and 3 bases at J, with 18 bases between. This CDR3 is built from 17 residues. CDR3 sequence (DNA): TGTGCCAGCAGCGTAGTCCCCTCCCTTAAGCCGGACACTGAAGCTTTCTTT. This sequence encodes CASSVVPSLKPDTEAFF.

This clone is a singleton in its sample. The chain employs TRBV18 and TRBJ1-5; D possibly corresponds to TRBD1 (5 bases). Germline-derived CDR1 and CDR2 are KGHSH and LQKENI. The CDR3 runs to 15 residues. The V gene lost 6 bases and the J gene lost 6 bases, with 18 bases spanning the gap. The CDR3 here is CASSAGARQIQPQHF. For the CDR3, the DNA is TGTGCCAGCTCCGCTGGGGCCCGGCAGATTCAGCCCCAGCATTTT.

The chain uses TRBV11-2 and TRBJ1-2, with D maybe TRBD1 (6 bases). V dropped 4 bases and J dropped 5 bases, with 11 bases sitting between them. The germline gives CDR1 SGHAT, CDR2 FQNNGV. CDR3 size: 13 residues. The CDR3 nucleotides are TGTGCCAGCAGCTACGACACAGGGTATGGCTACACCTTC. Residues: CASSYDTGYGYTF. Full variable domain (outside the CDR3, taken from reference TRBV11-2 and TRBJ1-2): EAGVAQSPRYKIIEKRQSVAFWCNPISGHATLYWYQQILGQGPKLLIQFQNNGVVDDSQLPKDRFSAERLKGVDSTLKIQPAKLEDSAVYLCASSYDTGYGYTFGSGTRLTVV.